This passage covers 29 T cell receptor beta chains from one sample sequenced in a study of tumour-infiltrating T cells in Burkitt lymphoma. TCRdb keeps only in-frame clones here, not all; method: immunoSEQ multiplex PCR. The sample gives approximately 46,000 clones, roughly 31% of which show up once; over 2.5% is in the top ten. The material sequenced was tumor tissue. The receptors here all came from a human donor with Burkitt lymphoma.

Only a few counts were recorded for this clone. This sequence joins TRBV2 and TRBJ1-1, with no clear D. Trimming shortened V by 3 bases and J by 1 base, and 15 bases separated the two germline ends. The length of the CDR3 is 16 residues. Germline V lookup: CDR1 SNHLY, CDR2 FYNNEI. CDR3 protein: CASSDHASWKNTEAFF. The CDR3 region has the DNA TGTGCCAGCAGTGATCATGCCAGTTGGAAGAACACTGAAGCTTTCTTT.

This clone has only a few counts. As DNA, the CDR3 is TGTGCCAGCTCAACTACAGGGAGCCAATATGGCTACACCTTC. It is translated as CASSTTGSQYGYTF. The V and J genes are TRBV18 and TRBJ1-2, with D perhaps TRBD1 (6 bases). Per germline, CDR1 KGHSH and CDR2 LQKENI. Trimming pared 5 bases from V and 5 bases from J, leaving 15 bases between. There are 14 residues in the CDR3.

This clone has just a few counts. The chain has TRBV27 and TRBJ2-1, with 8 nucleotides matching TRBD1. V trimming: 6 bases; J trimming: 0 bases; junction bases outside the gene matches: 4. This CDR3 contains 15 residues. From germline, CDR1 is MNHEY and CDR2 SMNVEV (reference sequence). The DNA for the CDR3 is TGTGCCAGCAGCCAGGGGGCTCTCTCCTACAATGAGCAGTTCTTC. As protein: CASSQGALSYNEQFF.

The chain has TRBV2 and TRBJ1-6; 7 bases match TRBD1. The V and J ends lost 10 bases and 11 bases, in that order; junction bases with no gene match: 11. Germline CDR1 and CDR2: SNHLY and FYNNEI. CDR3 length: 13 amino acids. The CDR3: CAIRGGQLTPLHF. DNA for the CDR3: TGTGCCATCCGAGGGGGCCAGCTGACACCCCTCCACTTT.

V is TRBV5-4 and J is TRBJ1-1, with a weak D call TRBD1 (6 bases). V was pared by 0 bases and J by 3 bases, with 9 bases between. Germline V gene data show CDR1 as SGHNT and CDR2 as YYREEE (reference sequence). CDR3 length equals 14 residues. The CDR3 sequence is CASSLARGDTEAFF. CDR3 sequence (DNA): TGTGCCAGCAGCTTGGCCAGGGGAGACACTGAAGCTTTCTTT.

This sequence joins TRBV6-1 and TRBJ2-3; D gene ambiguous. Trimming stripped 6 bases from V and 2 bases from J, with 6 bases between. CDR3 length equals 12 residues. The germline gives CDR1 MNHNS, CDR2 SASEGT. The CDR3 nucleotides read TGTGCCAGCAGAGGCCACACAGATACGCAGTATTTT. Protein sequence: CASRGHTDTQYF.

The gene calls are TRBV10-3 and TRBJ1-5; 7 nucleotides match TRBD1. V shed 2 bases and J 5 bases; nucleotides not matched to a gene: 3. The CDR3 runs to 14 residues. Germline-derived CDR1 and CDR2 are ENHRY and SYGVKD. The CDR3 is CAISERGPDQPQHF. CDR3 in DNA: TGTGCCATCAGTGAGAGGGGGCCTGATCAGCCCCAGCATTTT.

J is TRBJ2-7 and V is TRBV19; tentative D call: TRBD1 (6 bases). Germline CDR1 LNHDA, CDR2 SQIVND (reference sequence). Trimming pared 1 base from V and 3 bases from J, leaving 10 bases between. The CDR3 runs to 14 residues. DNA of the CDR3: TGTGCCAGTAGTATAGCAGGGGAGAACTACGAGCAGTACTTC. This translates into CASSIAGENYEQYF.

This rearrangement joins TRBV14 to TRBJ1-5, with 8 bases identical to TRBD1. V shed 3 bases, J shed 0 bases, and the junction held 10 bases outside the gene matches. Germline loops: CDR1 SGHDN, CDR2 FVKESK. The CDR3 spans 18 residues. DNA of the CDR3: TGTGCCAGCAGCCACGGGGACAGGCTACCATATAGCAATCAGCCCCAGCATTTT. It codes for CASSHGDRLPYSNQPQHF.

V usage is TRBV29-1 and J usage is TRBJ2-7; a possible D gene is TRBD2 (5 bases). CDR1 SQVTM and CDR2 ANQGSEA come from the germline V gene. Deletions cut 7 bases from V and 2 bases from J, with 27 bases between. This CDR3 contains 17 residues. The CDR3 sequence: CSARAYRTGSSPYEQYF. CDR3 nucleotides: TGCAGCGCCCGAGCGTACCGCACGGGAAGTTCTCCCTACGAGCAGTACTTC.

V and J are TRBV7-2 and TRBJ2-7, with D hard to call. With 10 bases removed from V and 4 bases from J, the gap between germline ends came to 20 bases. Germline V gene data show CDR1 as SGHTA and CDR2 as FQGNSA. CDR3 length equals 14 residues. The CDR3: CATRTGVWAYEQYF. In DNA, the CDR3 is TGTGCCACAAGGACCGGAGTCTGGGCGTACGAGCAGTACTTC.

The rearrangement joins TRBV7-9 to TRBJ2-5, with no clear D. The V end was cut by 3 bases, the J end by 4 bases, with 12 bases between. The germline V gene encodes CDR1 SEHNR and CDR2 FQNEAQ (reference sequence). This CDR3 region has 14 residues. The CDR3 reads CASSFGRSRETQYF. DNA for the CDR3: TGTGCCAGCAGCTTCGGCAGGTCGAGAGAGACCCAGTACTTC.

This sequence joins TRBV18 and TRBJ1-3; D is undetermined. V was trimmed by 6 bases and J by 0 bases, leaving 3 bases between them. The CDR3 extends over 12 amino acids. In germline, CDR1 is KGHSH, CDR2 LQKENI. In DNA form, the CDR3 reads TGTGCCAGCTCCACCTCTGGAAACACCATATATTTT. Translated: CASSTSGNTIYF.

The V call is TRBV6-1, the J call TRBJ1-5, with TRBD1 as a possible D gene (5 bases). CDR1 and CDR2 (germline): MNHNS, SASEGT. Trimming stripped 6 bases from V and 3 bases from J, with 15 bases between. This CDR3 contains 15 residues. The CDR3, as DNA: TGTGCCAGCAGCTTAAGGGGTGATGACAATCAGCCCCAGCATTTT. This sequence encodes CASSLRGDDNQPQHF.

The chain is built from TRBV7-2 and TRBJ2-1; 10 bases line up with TRBD2. The CDR3 loop spans 15 amino acids. Germline CDR1 and CDR2: SGHTA and FQGNSA. With 4 bases clipped from V and 4 bases from J, the junction kept 4 bases outside the gene matches. CDR3 protein: CASSSTSGSYNEQFF. DNA for the CDR3: TGTGCCAGCAGCTCGACTAGCGGGTCGTACAATGAGCAGTTCTTC.

The chain links TRBV5-1 to TRBJ2-4; perhaps TRBD2 as D (7 bases). Germline CDR1 SGHRS, CDR2 YFSETQ. This CDR3 is built from 14 residues. V gave up 6 bases and J gave up 6 bases, with 16 bases separating them. In DNA, the CDR3 is TGCGCCAGCACGTCGGAGGGGGGGCCAAACATTCAGTACTTC. Its translation is CASTSEGGPNIQYF.

The chain joins TRBV7-6 to TRBJ1-5; D call uncertain. The V gene's germline CDR1 is SGHVS and CDR2 FNYEAQ. Trimming took 3 bases from V and 4 from J, leaving 7 bases between them. The CDR3 has 13 amino acids. CDR3 sequence: CASSFAINQPQHF. In DNA, the CDR3 is TGTGCCAGCAGCTTTGCAATAAATCAGCCCCAGCATTTT.

This sequence joins TRBV19 and TRBJ2-7; D is unclear. V dropped 1 base and J dropped 6 bases, with 10 bases sitting between them. CDR3 length: 13 residues. The germline gives CDR1 LNHDA, CDR2 SQIVND (reference sequence). The CDR3 region has the DNA TGTGCCAGTAGTATAGGTGTAGCTGGCGAGCAGTACTTC. It yields the protein CASSIGVAGEQYF.

The J gene is TRBJ2-1, the V gene TRBV5-1, with D perhaps given as TRBD1 or TRBD2 (5 bases each). This CDR3 contains 15 residues. The V gene's germline CDR1 is SGHRS and CDR2 YFSETQ. V lost 0 bases and J lost 6, with 13 bases in between. The CDR3 nucleotides are TGCGCCAGCAGCTTGGAGTCGGGACGAGGCAATGAGCAGTTCTTC. Its translation: CASSLESGRGNEQFF.

This clone was counted a few times. This chain connects TRBV7-9 to TRBJ1-5, with TRBD1 matching over 10 bases. Germline values: CDR1 SEHNR, CDR2 FQNEAQ (reference sequence). Trimming removed 5 bases from V and 6 bases from J; junction bases left unmatched: 10. The CDR3 consists of 16 residues. CDR3 region: CASSGPGTGEGQPQHF. The CDR3 coding sequence is TGTGCCAGCAGCGGTCCCGGGACAGGGGAAGGTCAGCCCCAGCATTTT.

This clone was found a few times. CDR3 sequence (DNA): TGTGCCAGCAGCCAAGGACAGGGTGGCTATGGCTACACCTTC. Translating gives CASSQGQGGYGYTF. The rearrangement links TRBV4-2 to TRBJ1-2, with 7 bases identical to TRBD1. With 1 base clipped from V and 4 bases from J, the junction kept 3 bases outside the gene matches. The V gene's germline CDR1 is LGHNA and CDR2 YNFKEQ. The CDR3 runs to 14 residues.

V usage is TRBV7-2 and J usage is TRBJ2-3, with 8 bases that match TRBD1. CDR3 length equals 16 residues. Trimming took 5 bases from V and 2 from J; bases not matched to a gene: 9. CDR1 is SGHTA and CDR2 is FQGNSA in the germline V gene. The CDR3 DNA sequence: TGTGCCAGCAGCCCCCCCCGGGACAGGCACACAGATACGCAGTATTTT. Protein sequence: CASSPPRDRHTDTQYF. Full variable domain (missing parts from reference TRBV7-2 and TRBJ2-3): GAGVSQSPSNKVTEKGKDVELRCDPISGHTALYWYRQSLGQGLEFLIYFQGNSAPDKSGLPSDRFSAERTGGSVSTLTIQRTQQEDSAVYLCASSPPRDRHTDTQYFGPGTRLTVL.

The chain carries TRBV5-1 and TRBJ2-7; D ambiguous. Germline V lookup: CDR1 SGHRS, CDR2 YFSETQ. V was cut by 0 bases and J by 3 bases, with 13 bases left in between. This CDR3 region has 15 residues. In DNA, the CDR3 is TGCGCCAGCAGCTTGGAGGGCAGCGCGCGCTACGAGCAGTACTTC. Its protein product is CASSLEGSARYEQYF.

This rearrangement joins TRBV5-1 to TRBJ2-7; D is perhaps TRBD1 or TRBD2 (5 bases each). Deletions cut 3 bases from V and 4 bases from J, with 14 bases between. The germline V gene has CDR1 SGHRS and CDR2 YFSETQ. CDR3 size: 14 residues. Here the CDR3 reads CASSSTTGTYEQYF. Written as DNA, the CDR3 is TGCGCCAGCAGCTCCACTACGGGGACGTACGAGCAGTACTTC. The full variable domain, in which reference TRBV5-1 and TRBJ2-7 provide the parts outside the CDR3, is KAGVTQTPRYLIKTRGQQVTLSCSPISGHRSVSWYQQTPGQGLQFLFEYFSETQRNKGNFPGRFSGRQFSNSRSEMNVSTLELGDSALYLCASSSTTGTYEQYFGPGTRLTVT.

This clone was counted between two and nine times. The rearrangement uses TRBV11-2 and TRBJ2-5; TRBD2 is a possible D gene (5 bases). The germline V and J ends were trimmed by 5 bases and 1 base, with 14 bases remaining between them. In germline, CDR1 is SGHAT, CDR2 FQNNGV. The CDR3 runs 15 residues. The CDR3 DNA sequence: TGTGCCAGCAGCCGAATCGATGGGAGCCAAGAGACCCAGTACTTC. It encodes CASSRIDGSQETQYF.

This clone was found once. The chain carries TRBV15 and TRBJ2-1; D might be TRBD1 or TRBD2, each matching 6 bases. Germline-derived CDR1 and CDR2 are LNHNV and YYDKDF (reference sequence). Trimming cost V 1 base and J 7 bases, with 11 bases left between them. The CDR3 loop spans 14 amino acids. The CDR3 here is CATSRGGALNEQFF. The CDR3 nucleotides are TGTGCCACCAGCAGAGGGGGGGCGTTGAATGAGCAGTTCTTC.

The V and J genes are TRBV7-8 and TRBJ1-1, with a possible D match to TRBD1 (5 bases). V gave up 5 bases and J gave up 5 bases, with 15 bases separating them. The CDR3 covers 14 residues. Germline V gene sequence: CDR1 SGHVS, CDR2 FQNEAQ. The CDR3 sequence is CASSAGGTGTEAFF. DNA of the CDR3: TGTGCCAGCAGCGCTGGGGGTACTGGGACTGAAGCTTTCTTT.

The chain links TRBV29-1 to TRBJ1-3, with a tentative D call TRBD1 (6 bases). V gave up 7 bases and J gave up 5 bases, with 15 bases separating them. The CDR3 is 13 residues long. Germline V gives CDR1 SQVTM, CDR2 ANQGSEA. The CDR3 DNA follows: TGCAGCGCGGTCAGGGGCGGGCGAAACACCATATATTTT. Its protein product is CSAVRGGRNTIYF.

The J gene is TRBJ2-3, the V gene TRBV13; 8 bases are a match to TRBD2. The CDR3 is 15 residues long. V was clipped by 5 bases and J by 0 bases; unmatched bases: 4. Germline-derived CDR1 and CDR2 are PRHDT and FYEKMQ (reference sequence). This chain's CDR3 is CASSLLAGSTDTQYF. CDR3 DNA: TGTGCCAGCAGCCTCTTAGCGGGGAGCACAGATACGCAGTATTTT.